This TCR beta chain was observed in a study of technical replicates of blood from a handful of donors. Assay used: immunoSEQ multiplex PCR; TCRdb lists only in-frame clones, some missing. The table shows approximately 73,000 clones, with approximately 92% occurring only once. V lost 3 bases, J lost 0 bases, and 5 bases stayed unmatched. This CDR3 has 15 amino acids. Germline assignment: CDR1 GTSNPN and CDR2 SVGIG (reference sequence). Material for sequencing was T cells isolated from PBMCs. The chain employs TRBV30 and TRBJ2-1, with 7 bases identical to TRBD2. This TCR derives from a human donor in good health. CDR3 residues: CAWSGDYGSYNEQFF. As DNA, the CDR3 is TGTGCCTGGAGCGGGGACTACGGCTCCTACAATGAGCAGTTCTTC.